This T cell receptor beta chain was observed in a study of blood T cell repertoires in COVID-19. The wider study: The United States, Italy and Spain provided the acute and convalescent COVID-19 samples. Sample material is recorded as cDNA or gDNA derived from T cells, B-cell-depleted T cells, or PBMCs.

This clone is a singleton in its sample. V was trimmed by 6 bases and J by 4 bases, leaving 12 bases between them. CDR3 length: 14 residues. Germline-derived CDR1 and CDR2 are LNHDA and SQIVND (reference sequence). This table comes from immunoSEQ multiplex PCR, and its TCRdb copy is limited to in-frame clones, with some not included. The sample contains roughly 120,000 clones, approximately 87% of which appear only once. J is TRBJ1-4 and V is TRBV19, with TRBD1 as a possible D gene (6 bases). The receptor was derived from a man between 65 and 79 years old who had recovered from COVID-19. The sample consisted of peripheral blood. Written as DNA, the CDR3 is TGTGCCAGTAGAACCGGACAGAATAATGAAAAACTGTTTTTT. Its translation is CASRTGQNNEKLFF.